Below, 16 T cell receptor beta chains from the same sample are listed, as sequenced in a study of blood T cell repertoires in COVID-19. Produced via immunoSEQ multiplex PCR; TCRdb's table is partial and in-frame only. In the table there are roughly 410,000 clones, around 87% of which are singletons. Sequences were obtained from peripheral blood. These receptors were collected from a woman aged 55-69 years with COVID-19, enrolled during active disease.

This sequence joins TRBV2 and TRBJ1-5; 7 nucleotides match TRBD1. The junction had 4 bases not matched to a gene; V was cut back by 8 bases and J by 3 bases. This CDR3 is built from 13 residues. Germline lookup yields CDR1 SNHLY and CDR2 FYNNEI. The CDR3 loop reads CASLGQPNQPQHF. CDR3 nucleotides: TGTGCCAGCCTGGGACAGCCCAATCAGCCCCAGCATTTT.

J is TRBJ1-6 and V is TRBV12-5; weak D call: TRBD1 (5 bases). The CDR3 totals 14 residues. From germline, CDR1 is LGHNT and CDR2 FRNRAP. The ends were cut back, 7 bases at V and 8 bases at J, with 15 bases in the middle. This CDR3 is CASATDSHYSPLHF. CDR3 in DNA: TGTGCTAGTGCAACCGACAGTCACTATTCACCCCTCCACTTT.

The rearrangement joins TRBV5-1 to TRBJ2-5, with a possible D match to TRBD2 (7 bases). The germline V and J ends were trimmed by 3 bases and 5 bases, with 17 bases remaining between them. The germline CDR1 and CDR2 sequences are SGHRS and YFSETQ. The CDR3 contains 15 residues. CDR3 nucleotide sequence: TGCGCCAGCAGCTATAGGGGGGAGGGAATCGAGACCCAGTACTTC. Its protein is CASSYRGEGIETQYF.

This clone was picked up a small number of times. The CDR3 sequence: CASSTRQGSTGELFF. CDR3 nucleotides: TGTGCCAGCTCAACCCGACAGGGAAGCACCGGGGAGCTGTTTTTT. The chain combines TRBV18 with TRBJ2-2; TRBD1 matches 7 bases. With V trimmed by 5 bases and J by 4 bases, 7 bases remained unmatched. Germline CDR1 KGHSH, CDR2 LQKENI. The CDR3 runs to 15 residues.

V usage is TRBV6-5 and J usage is TRBJ2-1; 11 nucleotides align to TRBD1. After removal of 4 bases from V and 7 bases from J, the junction contained 6 bases not matched to a gene. The CDR3 has 15 residues. CDR1 and CDR2 (germline): MNHEY, SVGAGI. The DNA of the CDR3 is TGTGCCAGCAGTTCCTGGACAGGGGGCTGGAATGAGCAGTTCTTC. This sequence encodes CASSSWTGGWNEQFF.

The chain employs TRBV19 and TRBJ1-6; 9 positions match TRBD1. CDR3 size: 14 residues. Germline trimming cut 7 bases from V and 10 bases from J; bases unmatched to any gene: 8. Germline CDR1 reads LNHDA; CDR2 reads SQIVND (reference sequence). The CDR3: CASTQDRGTSPLHF. The CDR3, as DNA: TGTGCCAGTACGCAGGACAGGGGAACCTCACCCCTCCACTTT.

CDR3 region: CASRQQGTNYGYTF. CDR3 nucleotide sequence: TGTGCCAGCAGACAACAGGGTACTAACTATGGCTACACCTTC. This rearrangement joins TRBV2 to TRBJ1-2; TRBD1 is a possible D gene (6 bases). Germline CDR1 is SNHLY and CDR2 is FYNNEI. With 6 bases removed from V and 0 bases from J, the gap between germline ends came to 11 bases. There are 14 residues in the CDR3.

The chain joins TRBV11-3 to TRBJ2-1; no firm D call. The CDR3 is 15 amino acids. V was pared by 3 bases and J by 6 bases, with 15 bases between. Germline V CDR1 and CDR2: SGHNT, YENEEA. Written as DNA, the CDR3 is TGTGCCAGCAGCTTGGGCAGAGCAGGTCCCAATGAGCAGTTCTTC. Encoded protein: CASSLGRAGPNEQFF.

The rearrangement uses TRBV19 and TRBJ1-6; unclear D gene. Germline CDR1 and CDR2: LNHDA and SQIVND (reference sequence). V was cut by 5 bases and J by 9 bases, with 11 bases left in between. This CDR3 comprises 13 residues. The CDR3 protein is CASSLSDISPLHF. CDR3 nucleotide sequence: TGTGCCAGTAGTTTGTCCGACATTTCACCCCTCCACTTT.

This clone was observed a single time. V and J are TRBV18 and TRBJ1-2; D remains ambiguous. The CDR3 is 13 amino acids. Trimming removed 3 bases at V and 2 bases at J, with 7 bases between. Germline values: CDR1 KGHSH, CDR2 LQKENI. The DNA for the CDR3 is TGTGCCAGCTCACCGCGACTAAACTATGGCTACACCTTC. It encodes CASSPRLNYGYTF.

Concerning this clone itself: Different DNA sequences within this sample yield the same CDR3. The chain has TRBV28 and TRBJ2-3, with TRBD2 matching 11 bases. This CDR3 has 15 amino acids. V trimming: 6 bases; J trimming: 2 bases; junction bases outside the gene matches: 4. Germline assignment: CDR1 MDHEN and CDR2 SYDVKM. The CDR3 here is CASSLAGGPTDTQYF. In nucleotides, the CDR3 is TGTGCCAGCAGCTTAGCGGGGGGGCCCACAGATACGCAGTATTTT.

V usage is TRBV30 and J usage is TRBJ2-3; the D gene is possibly TRBD2 (5 bases). The V end was cut by 2 bases, the J end by 3 bases, with 6 bases between. This CDR3 has 12 residues. Germline V gene sequence: CDR1 GTSNPN, CDR2 SVGIG (reference sequence). The DNA of the CDR3 is TGTGCCTGGAGTTGGGAGACAGATACGCAGTATTTT. Protein sequence: CAWSWETDTQYF.

CDR3 in amino acids: CSADRQGGYGYTF. Written as DNA, the CDR3 is TGCAGCGCCGATAGACAGGGAGGCTATGGCTACACCTTC. This rearrangement joins TRBV29-1 to TRBJ1-2; 7 nucleotides align to TRBD1. Trimming cost V 7 bases and J 4 bases; bases outside gene matches: 9. The germline gives CDR1 SQVTM, CDR2 ANQGSEA. This CDR3 contains 13 residues.

This rearrangement joins TRBV28 to TRBJ1-5, with D hard to call. CDR1 is MDHEN, CDR2 SYDVKM, per germline. V lost 9 bases and J lost 5, with 8 bases in between. The CDR3 totals 11 residues. The CDR3: CASRRDQPQHF. The DNA of the CDR3 is TGTGCCAGTAGGAGGGATCAGCCCCAGCATTTT.

This clone was picked up one time. This chain links TRBV5-6 with TRBJ1-5; TRBD1 might be the D (6 bases). V was trimmed by 4 bases and J by 5 bases, leaving 16 bases between them. Germline CDR1 is SGHDT and CDR2 is YYEEEE. This CDR3 region has 15 residues. CDR3 residues: CASSPGGARDQPQHF. Here the CDR3 DNA reads TGTGCCAGCAGCCCCGGGGGGGCGAGAGATCAGCCCCAGCATTTT.

CDR3 residues: CASSLRGAGGFHEQYF. CDR3 DNA sequence: TGTGCCAGCAGTTTAAGGGGTGCGGGGGGGTTCCACGAGCAGTACTTC. The rearrangement joins TRBV27 to TRBJ2-7; 9 bases align to TRBD2. Germline V gene sequence: CDR1 MNHEY, CDR2 SMNVEV (reference sequence). This CDR3 spans 16 amino acids. V trimming: 2 bases; J trimming: 5 bases; junction bases outside the gene matches: 10.